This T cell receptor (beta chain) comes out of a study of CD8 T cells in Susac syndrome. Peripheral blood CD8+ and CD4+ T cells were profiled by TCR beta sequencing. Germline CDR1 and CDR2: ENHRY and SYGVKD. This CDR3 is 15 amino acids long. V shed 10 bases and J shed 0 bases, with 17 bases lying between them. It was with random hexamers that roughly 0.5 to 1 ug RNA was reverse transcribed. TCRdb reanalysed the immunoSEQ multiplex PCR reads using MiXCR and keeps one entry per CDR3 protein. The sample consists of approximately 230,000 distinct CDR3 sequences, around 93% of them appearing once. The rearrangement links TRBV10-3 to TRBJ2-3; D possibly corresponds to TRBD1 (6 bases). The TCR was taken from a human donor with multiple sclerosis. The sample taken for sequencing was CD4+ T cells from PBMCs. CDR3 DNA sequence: TGTGCCACCGACCACAGGGCCCCTAGCACAGATACGCAGTATTTT. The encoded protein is CATDHRAPSTDTQYF.